The entry below gives a single TCR beta chain sequence along with its context. The entry originates in a study of blood T cell repertoires in COVID-19. Study as a whole: Italy, Spain and the United States were the sources of the convalescent and acute COVID-19 samples.

Generated by immunoSEQ multiplex PCR, the TCRdb table keeps only in-frame clones and is missing some. The sample gives some 140,000 clones, approximately 80% of which show up once; approximately 3% is in the top ten. The CDR3 totals 13 residues. Germline-derived CDR1 and CDR2 are SEHNR and FQNEAQ (reference sequence). V lost 3 bases and J lost 1, with 6 bases in between. J is TRBJ1-1 and V is TRBV7-9; D is undetermined. Sequencing was done on a sample of peripheral blood. This clonotype was sampled from a woman of 80 years or more with acute or convalescent COVID-19. In DNA, the CDR3 is TGTGCCAGCAGCTTCACACAGAACACTGAAGCTTTCTTT. Translation: CASSFTQNTEAFF.